The 26 T cell receptor beta chains given below trace back to one sample, sequenced in a study of T-cell memory formation after mild COVID-19. Each CDR3 protein gets one entry after TCRdb re-called the 5' RACE reads with MiXCR. The table lists around 300,000 distinct CDR3 sequences, roughly a fifth of them singletons. The sample taken for sequencing was PBMCs or a T cell subset sorted from them (not recorded which). The receptors originated from a young man who had mild COVID-19 (a few samples of this study predate the infection). Cell type and time point are not known.

The chain combines TRBV5-6 with TRBJ1-5; no clear D. The CDR3 has 13 residues. Germline CDR1 and CDR2: SGHDT and YYEEEE. V lost 0 bases and J 5 bases, leaving 6 bases between the germline ends. The CDR3 nucleotides read TGTGCCAGCAGCTTGGACGGTCATCAGCCCCAGCATTTT. Translated, it gives CASSLDGHQPQHF.

The chain employs TRBV7-6 and TRBJ1-5; D is possibly TRBD1 (5 bases). Germline V gene data show CDR1 as SGHVS and CDR2 as FNYEAQ. The V end lost 5 bases, the J end lost 4 bases, and 21 bases lay between the germline ends. The CDR3 sequence is 17 residues long. CDR3 coding DNA: TGTGCCAGCAGCCCATATGCCGGGGGGGTATTAAATCAGCCCCAGCATTTT. Amino acids: CASSPYAGGVLNQPQHF.

The V and J genes are TRBV10-3 and TRBJ1-1; D gene unclear. Germline CDR1 ENHRY, CDR2 SYGVKD. This CDR3 spans 16 amino acids. V lost 3 bases and J 1 base, leaving 15 bases between the germline ends. The CDR3 nucleotides read TGTGCCATCAGTGAAACTTCATCATATGGGAACACTGAAGCTTTCTTT. Protein: CAISETSSYGNTEAFF.

This clonotype came up many times. The V call is TRBV24-1, the J call TRBJ2-3; D is tentatively TRBD1 or TRBD2 (6 bases each). Germline loops: CDR1 KGHDR, CDR2 SFDVKD. Trimming stripped 3 bases from V and 4 bases from J, with 7 bases between. The CDR3 runs 13 residues. The CDR3 DNA sequence: TGTGCCACCAGTGATGGGGGGCCAGATACGCAGTATTTT. The encoded protein is CATSDGGPDTQYF.

The chain couples TRBV20-1 to TRBJ2-1, with TRBD2 as a possible D gene (5 bases). CDR3 length: 15 residues. Per germline, CDR1 DFQATT and CDR2 SNEGSKA (reference sequence). V lost 6 bases, J lost 0 bases, and 15 bases lay in between. The CDR3 DNA reads as TGCAGTGCCAGACGAGGGCCAAGCTCCTACAATGAGCAGTTCTTC. This codes for CSARRGPSSYNEQFF.

This clonotype was observed a few times. The V gene is TRBV11-2, the J gene TRBJ2-1; TRBD1 aligns across 10 bases. J was trimmed by 7 bases and V by 0 bases; bases with no gene match: 3. CDR1 is SGHAT and CDR2 is FQNNGV in the germline V gene. The CDR3 spans 15 residues. The CDR3 DNA is TGTGCCAGCAGCTTAGATGGACAGGGGGTAAATGAGCAGTTCTTC. This encodes CASSLDGQGVNEQFF.

This clonotype was recorded a few times. The gene calls are TRBV24-1 and TRBJ2-3; 7 positions match TRBD1. V shed 0 bases and J 3 bases; nucleotides not matched to a gene: 5. The CDR3 is made up of 16 amino acids. CDR1 is KGHDR and CDR2 is SFDVKD in the germline V gene. The DNA of the CDR3 is TGTGCCACCAGTGATTTGAGGGGGCGCGGGACAGATACGCAGTATTTT. Translation: CATSDLRGRGTDTQYF.

The chain has TRBV4-3 and TRBJ1-1; D not certain. This CDR3 has 16 residues. Germline loops: CDR1 LGHNA, CDR2 YSLEER. The V end lost 0 bases, the J end lost 4 bases, and 15 bases lay between the germline ends. The CDR3 DNA is TGCGCCAGCAGCCAAGATCCTCTGGGCCCTGGCACTGAAGCTTTCTTT. Its protein product is CASSQDPLGPGTEAFF.

This clonotype has a count of ten or more. This chain connects TRBV5-1 to TRBJ2-1, with 8 bases identical to TRBD2. Germline CDR1 SGHRS, CDR2 YFSETQ. V was clipped by 2 bases and J by 2 bases; unmatched bases: 6. The CDR3 is 16 amino acids. The CDR3 here is CASSLSGGRPYNEQFF. The CDR3 nucleotides are TGCGCCAGCAGCTTAAGCGGGGGAAGACCCTACAATGAGCAGTTCTTC. The variable domain in full, with the rest retrieved from reference TRBV5-1 and TRBJ2-1, is KAGVTQTPRYLIKTRGQQVTLSCSPISGHRSVSWYQQTPGQGLQFLFEYFSETQRNKGNFPGRFSGRQFSNSRSEMNVSTLELGDSALYLCASSLSGGRPYNEQFFGPGTRLTVL.

The V and J genes are TRBV3-1 and TRBJ2-3; 8 bases map to TRBD2. The CDR3 length is 14 residues. V dropped 5 bases and J dropped 0; count of bases not matched to a gene: 1. Germline assignment: CDR1 LGHDT and CDR2 YNNKEL (reference sequence). CDR3 amino acids: CASSTSGSTDTQYF. As DNA, the CDR3 is TGTGCCAGCAGCACTAGCGGTAGCACAGATACGCAGTATTTT.

This chain connects TRBV4-1 to TRBJ1-2; perhaps TRBD1 as D (5 bases). The CDR3 contains 18 residues. V was shortened by 5 bases and J by 7 bases, with 29 bases between the two germline ends. CDR1 and CDR2 (germline): MGHRA, YSYEKL. The CDR3 is CASSALEEGIGAGGGYTF. In nucleotides, the CDR3 is TGCGCCAGCAGCGCCCTCGAGGAAGGTATAGGGGCGGGTGGTGGCTACACCTTC.

This clonotype came up a few times. The genes are TRBV5-1 and TRBJ1-3, with D unresolved. V was pared by 0 bases and J by 0 bases, with 10 bases between. Germline CDR1 is SGHRS and CDR2 is YFSETQ. There are 16 residues in the CDR3. The CDR3 is CASSLVPQSSGNTIYF. The CDR3 DNA reads TGCGCCAGCAGCTTGGTTCCCCAGAGCTCTGGAAACACCATATATTTT.

CDR3 sequence reads: CASSSRQGIDTQYF. The CDR3 coding sequence is TGTGCCAGCAGCTCCCGACAGGGTATAGATACGCAGTATTTT. The chain recombines TRBV5-4 with TRBJ2-3, with 7 bases fitting TRBD1. The CDR3 has 14 amino acids. Trimming cost V 3 bases and J 5 bases; bases outside gene matches: 6. The germline gives CDR1 SGHNT, CDR2 YYREEE (reference sequence).

The gene calls are TRBV10-3 and TRBJ2-2; 9 bases are shared with TRBD1. The trim removed 10 bases at V and 2 bases at J, leaving 8 bases unmatched. Per germline, CDR1 ENHRY and CDR2 SYGVKD. This CDR3 is 15 amino acids long. The CDR3 DNA reads as TGTGCCACCGAAAGGGGACAGGGAAACACCGGGGAGCTGTTTTTT. Residues: CATERGQGNTGELFF.

The table lists this clonotype with many counts. The V gene is TRBV24-1, the J gene TRBJ2-5; no reliable D call. Trimming cost V 1 base and J 3 bases, with 2 bases left between them. The CDR3 runs to 12 residues. Germline V lookup: CDR1 KGHDR, CDR2 SFDVKD. The DNA for the CDR3 is TGTGCCACCAGTGATTTAAAAGAGACCCAGTACTTC. It encodes CATSDLKETQYF.

This chain joins TRBV6-1 and TRBJ2-1, with TRBD2 matching 8 bases. Losses at the gene ends were 7 bases for V and 9 bases for J; bases not matched to a gene: 20. Germline assignment: CDR1 MNHNS and CDR2 SASEGT. The CDR3 length is 17 residues. CDR3 DNA: TGTGCCAGCACATCCGGCGTGGCGGGGGGCTGGTTGAGTGAGCAGTTCTTC. It is translated as CASTSGVAGGWLSEQFF.

This clonotype has only a few counts. The genes are TRBV2 and TRBJ1-5; D perhaps matches TRBD1 (6 bases). The V end lost 4 bases, the J end lost 6 bases, and 7 bases lay between the germline ends. Per the germline V gene, CDR1 is SNHLY and CDR2 is FYNNEI. The CDR3 covers 12 residues. CDR3 nucleotide sequence: TGTGCCAGCAGTGGACAGGTTCAGCCCCAGCATTTT. It translates to CASSGQVQPQHF.

This chain links TRBV5-1 with TRBJ1-6; TRBD1 is a possible D gene (6 bases). CDR1 and CDR2 (germline): SGHRS, YFSETQ. The CDR3 totals 16 residues. Trimming stripped 4 bases from V and 4 bases from J, with 15 bases between. CDR3 bases: TGCGCCAGCAGCCAGACCGGACAGTTTTATAATTCACCCCTCCACTTT. Translation gives CASSQTGQFYNSPLHF.

A single count supports this clonotype. V and J are TRBV3-1 and TRBJ2-4; 12 bases align to TRBD1. Germline V gene data show CDR1 as LGHDT and CDR2 as YNNKEL (reference sequence). Trimming removed 5 bases from V and 8 bases from J; junction bases left unmatched: 4. CDR3 length equals 14 residues. The DNA of the CDR3 is TGTGCCAGCAGCACGGGACAGGGGGCGGACATTCAGTACTTC. Protein sequence: CASSTGQGADIQYF.

The chain links TRBV12-3 or TRBV12-4 to TRBJ2-1, with 7 bases fitting TRBD2. Trimming took 10 bases from V and 5 from J; bases not matched to a gene: 5. The CDR3 spans 12 residues. CDR3 in DNA: TGTGCCATGGGGGAGGGAAACAATGAGCAGTTCTTC. It is translated as CAMGEGNNEQFF.

This chain uses TRBV21-1 with TRBJ2-6; the table's D call TRBD1 went unverified against the DNA. TRBV21-1 is a pseudogene segment. The CDR3 has 18 amino acids. CDR3 sequence reads: CASSARDKVDSGANVLTF. CDR3 nucleotide sequence: TGTGCCAGCAGCGCCCGGGACAAAGTGGACTCTGGGGCCAACGTCCTGACTTTC.

V is TRBV7-2 and J is TRBJ1-3, with D hard to call. The V end was cut by 1 base, the J end by 0 bases, with 13 bases between. The CDR3 loop spans 17 amino acids. Germline lookup yields CDR1 SGHTA and CDR2 FQGNSA. The CDR3 loop reads CASSLVWFQSSGNTIYF. Here the CDR3 DNA reads TGTGCCAGCAGCTTAGTCTGGTTCCAGAGCTCTGGAAACACCATATATTTT. The full variable domain, its missing parts supplied by reference TRBV7-2 and TRBJ1-3, is GAGVSQSPSNKVTEKGKDVELRCDPISGHTALYWYRQSLGQGLEFLIYFQGNSAPDKSGLPSDRFSAERTGGSVSTLTIQRTQQEDSAVYLCASSLVWFQSSGNTIYFGEGSWLTVV.

This clonotype was found many times. The rearrangement links TRBV12-3 or TRBV12-4 to TRBJ2-1; possible D gene TRBD1, 6 bases. V was clipped by 5 bases and J by 6 bases, with 20 bases between them. The length of the CDR3 is 16 residues. DNA for the CDR3: TGTGCCAGCAGTATGACAGGTGAACAGGGAGTCAATGAGCAGTTCTTC. This gives the protein CASSMTGEQGVNEQFF.

The table lists this clonotype with a few counts. The rearrangement uses TRBV5-1 and TRBJ2-7; D remains unclear. CDR3 length equals 13 residues. Looked up from germline, CDR1 is SGHRS and CDR2 is YFSETQ. With 0 bases removed from V and 5 bases from J, the gap between germline ends came to 9 bases. The CDR3 sequence: CASSLGGRDEQYV. The CDR3 nucleotides read TGCGCCAGCAGCTTGGGAGGTAGGGACGAGCAGTACGTC.

The chain employs TRBV7-2 and TRBJ2-7; D may be TRBD2 (5 bases). V lost 5 bases, J lost 3 bases, and 14 bases lay in between. Germline V gives CDR1 SGHTA, CDR2 FQGNSA. This CDR3 spans 14 amino acids. DNA of the CDR3: TGTGCCAGCAGCCCACAGAGCGGATACTACGAGCAGTACGTC. It yields the protein CASSPQSGYYEQYV.

Only a few counts were recorded for this clonotype. The V and J genes are TRBV7-2 and TRBJ2-1; TRBD2 might be the D (5 bases). Germline lookup yields CDR1 SGHTA and CDR2 FQGNSA. The CDR3 contains 17 residues. V was shortened by 4 bases and J by 4 bases, with 20 bases between the two germline ends. The CDR3 loop is CASSSYPLVRGYNEQFF. In DNA, the CDR3 is TGTGCCAGCAGCTCATATCCTCTAGTCCGGGGATACAATGAGCAGTTCTTC.